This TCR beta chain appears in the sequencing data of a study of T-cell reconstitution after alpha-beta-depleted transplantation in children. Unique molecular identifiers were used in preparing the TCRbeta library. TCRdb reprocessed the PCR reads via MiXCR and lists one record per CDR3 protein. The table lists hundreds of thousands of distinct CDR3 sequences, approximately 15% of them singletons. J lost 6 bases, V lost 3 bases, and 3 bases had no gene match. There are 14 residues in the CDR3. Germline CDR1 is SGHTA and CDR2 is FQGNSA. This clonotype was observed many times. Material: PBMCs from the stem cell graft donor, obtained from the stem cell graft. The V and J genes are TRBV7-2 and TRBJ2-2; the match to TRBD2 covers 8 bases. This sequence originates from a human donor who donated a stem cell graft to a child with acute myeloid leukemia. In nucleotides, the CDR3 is TGTGCCAGCAGCTTTGGACTAGCTTCCGGGGAGCTGTTTTTT. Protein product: CASSFGLASGELFF. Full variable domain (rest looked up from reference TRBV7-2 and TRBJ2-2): GAGVSQSPSNKVTEKGKDVELRCDPISGHTALYWYRQSLGQGLEFLIYFQGNSAPDKSGLPSDRFSAERTGGSVSTLTIQRTQQEDSAVYLCASSFGLASGELFFGEGSRLTVL.